This entry is about one TCR beta chain. CDR1 LGHNA and CDR2 YSLEER come from the germline V gene. This CDR3 is 16 amino acids long. V trimming: 6 bases; J trimming: 0 bases; junction bases outside the gene matches: 3. The sample originates from a study of OX40 agonist ivuxolimab in advanced cancers. Clones were sequenced by immunoSEQ multiplex PCR, and TCRdb holds only the in-frame ones, with some missing. The sample lists 70,000 to 90,000 clones; around 84% were seen once. V usage is TRBV4-3 and J usage is TRBJ2-2; 11 nucleotides align to TRBD2. The source was CD4+ or CD8+ T cells sorted from blood, collected in a trial of the OX40 agonist ivuxolimab. This receptor was taken from an adult with an advanced solid tumor such as melanoma, head and neck, liver or kidney cancer. CDR3 residues: CASRLTSGTNTGELFF. CDR3 nucleotides: TGCGCCAGCAGGTTGACTAGCGGGACGAACACCGGGGAGCTGTTTTTT.